The clone carrying this TCR beta chain was detected only a few times. Its antigen is unknown. These data are taken from a study of T cell repertoires in cytomegalovirus infection. The overall study: The authors relied on CMV epitopes, both recently identified HLA-C-restricted and well-studied HLA-B-restricted. Evidence of both CMV infection and a matching HLA type came from public TCR beta signatures.

TCRdb re-derived calls from the reads in MiXCR, one entry per CDR3 protein. The sample holds about half a million distinct CDR3 sequences, about 44% seen once. Losses at the gene ends were 5 bases for V and 4 bases for J; bases not matched to a gene: 7. The germline V gene encodes CDR1 SGHVS and CDR2 FNYEAQ. The CDR3 is 15 residues long. V and J are TRBV7-6 and TRBJ2-1, with 8 bases matching TRBD2. The material sequenced was cultured PBMCs, taken from culture after CMV antigen stimulation. This clonotype originated in a human donor in good health (CMV status not recorded). Some clones in this sample may be carry-over from other donors' samples. The CDR3 sequence is CASSPGGDPYNEQFF. In nucleotides, the CDR3 is TGTGCCAGCAGCCCCGGGGGGGATCCGTACAATGAGCAGTTCTTC.